This T cell receptor beta chain was profiled in a study of identical twins. TCRdb itself ran the 5' RACE reads through MiXCR, one entry per CDR3 protein. The sample yields around 690,000 distinct CDR3 sequences, over 20% seen once. Trimming stripped 6 bases from V and 5 bases from J, with 16 bases between. CDR1 is MNHNS, CDR2 SASEGT, per germline. This CDR3 is 14 amino acids long. In its sample, this clonotype was seen a few times. The sample also formed part of further work on T cells expressing NK-cell markers.

The chain links TRBV6-1 to TRBJ2-5, with D uncertain. The sequence came from a woman under 30 in good health. Sequenced sample: PBMCs. Written as DNA, the CDR3 is TGTGCCAGCAGCCCCCTGGGGTCGGAGGAGACCCAGTACTTC. The encoded protein is CASSPLGSEETQYF.